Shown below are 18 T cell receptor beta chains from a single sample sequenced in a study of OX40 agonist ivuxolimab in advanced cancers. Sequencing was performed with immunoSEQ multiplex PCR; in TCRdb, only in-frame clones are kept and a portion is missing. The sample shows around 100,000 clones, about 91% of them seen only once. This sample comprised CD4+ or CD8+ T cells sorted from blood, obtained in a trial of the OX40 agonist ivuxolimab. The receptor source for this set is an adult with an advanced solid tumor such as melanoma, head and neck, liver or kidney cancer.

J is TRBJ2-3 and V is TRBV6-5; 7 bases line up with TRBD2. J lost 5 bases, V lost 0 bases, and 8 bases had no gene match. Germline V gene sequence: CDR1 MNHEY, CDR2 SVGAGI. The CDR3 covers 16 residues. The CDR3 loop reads CASSYSTTAGVDTQYF. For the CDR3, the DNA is TGTGCCAGCAGTTACTCGACCACGGCGGGAGTAGATACGCAGTATTTT.

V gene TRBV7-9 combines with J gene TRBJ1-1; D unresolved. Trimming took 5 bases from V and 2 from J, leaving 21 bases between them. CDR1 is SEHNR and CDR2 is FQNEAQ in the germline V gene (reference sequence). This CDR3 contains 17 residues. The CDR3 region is CASSRFGPSDQNTEAFF. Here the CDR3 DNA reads TGTGCCAGCAGCCGATTTGGCCCCTCCGACCAAAACACTGAAGCTTTCTTT.

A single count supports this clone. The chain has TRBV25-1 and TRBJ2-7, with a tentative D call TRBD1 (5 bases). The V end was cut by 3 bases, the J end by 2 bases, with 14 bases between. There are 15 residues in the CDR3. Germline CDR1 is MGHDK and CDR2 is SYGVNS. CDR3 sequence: CASSETAIDPYEQYF. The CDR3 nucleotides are TGTGCCAGCAGTGAGACAGCCATCGACCCCTACGAGCAGTACTTC.

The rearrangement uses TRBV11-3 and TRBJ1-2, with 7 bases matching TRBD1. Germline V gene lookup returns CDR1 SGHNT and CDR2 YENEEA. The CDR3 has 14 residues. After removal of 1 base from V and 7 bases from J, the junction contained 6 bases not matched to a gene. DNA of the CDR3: TGTGCCAGCAGCTTAGTGACAGGGCCTACTGGCTACACCTTC. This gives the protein CASSLVTGPTGYTF.

The chain's CDR3 is CASSQYSGAGGSDTQYF. CDR3 nucleotides: TGTGCCAGCAGCCAATACAGCGGGGCGGGAGGGTCAGATACGCAGTATTTT. V and J are TRBV4-2 and TRBJ2-3; 9 bases are a match to TRBD2. V lost 2 bases, J lost 4 bases, and 10 bases stayed unmatched. The germline V gene encodes CDR1 LGHNA and CDR2 YNFKEQ. CDR3 length: 17 residues.

The CDR3, as DNA: TGTGCCAGCAGTTTCCCTAGTGACGTCGGCTATGGCTACACCTTC. Translated: CASSFPSDVGYGYTF. The rearrangement joins TRBV28 to TRBJ1-2; D remains unclear. CDR1 is MDHEN and CDR2 is SYDVKM in the germline V gene. V lost 3 bases to trimming and J lost 4 bases, with 15 bases between them. The CDR3 runs 15 residues.

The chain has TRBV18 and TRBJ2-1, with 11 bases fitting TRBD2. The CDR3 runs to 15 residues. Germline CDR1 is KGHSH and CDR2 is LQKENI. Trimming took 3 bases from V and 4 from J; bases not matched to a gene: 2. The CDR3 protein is CASSPGLAAYNEQFF. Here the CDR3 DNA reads TGTGCCAGCTCACCGGGACTAGCGGCATACAATGAGCAGTTCTTC.

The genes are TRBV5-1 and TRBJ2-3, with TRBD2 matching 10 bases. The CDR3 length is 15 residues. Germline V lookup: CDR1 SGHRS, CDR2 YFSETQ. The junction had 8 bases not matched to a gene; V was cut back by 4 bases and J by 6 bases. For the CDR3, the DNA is TGCGCCAGCAGCCTGCCAAGCGGGAGGGTCGATACGCAGTATTTT. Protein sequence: CASSLPSGRVDTQYF.

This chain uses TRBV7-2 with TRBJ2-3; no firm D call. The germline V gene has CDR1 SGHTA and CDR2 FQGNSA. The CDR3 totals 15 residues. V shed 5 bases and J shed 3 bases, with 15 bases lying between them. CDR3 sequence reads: CASSQQAPKTDTQYF. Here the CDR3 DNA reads TGTGCCAGCAGCCAGCAGGCTCCGAAGACAGATACGCAGTATTTT.

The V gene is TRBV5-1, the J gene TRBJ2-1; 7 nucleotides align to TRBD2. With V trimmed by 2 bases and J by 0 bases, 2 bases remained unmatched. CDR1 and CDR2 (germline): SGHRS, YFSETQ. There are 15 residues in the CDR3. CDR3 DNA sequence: TGCGCCAGCAGCTTTATAGCGGGCTCCTACAATGAGCAGTTCTTC. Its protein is CASSFIAGSYNEQFF.

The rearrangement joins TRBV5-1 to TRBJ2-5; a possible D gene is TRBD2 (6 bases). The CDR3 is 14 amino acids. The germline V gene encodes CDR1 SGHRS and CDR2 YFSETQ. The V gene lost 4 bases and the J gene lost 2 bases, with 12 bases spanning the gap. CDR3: CASSAGGPQETQYF. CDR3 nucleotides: TGCGCCAGCAGCGCCGGGGGACCGCAAGAGACCCAGTACTTC. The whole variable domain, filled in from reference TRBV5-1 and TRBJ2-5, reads KAGVTQTPRYLIKTRGQQVTLSCSPISGHRSVSWYQQTPGQGLQFLFEYFSETQRNKGNFPGRFSGRQFSNSRSEMNVSTLELGDSALYLCASSAGGPQETQYFGPGTRLLVL.

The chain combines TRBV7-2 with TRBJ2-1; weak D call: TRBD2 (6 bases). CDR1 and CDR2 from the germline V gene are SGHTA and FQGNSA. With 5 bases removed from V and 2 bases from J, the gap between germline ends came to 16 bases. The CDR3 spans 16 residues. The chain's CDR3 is CASSDNSGAAYNEQFF. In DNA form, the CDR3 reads TGTGCCAGCAGCGACAATAGCGGAGCAGCCTACAATGAGCAGTTCTTC.

Here the CDR3 reads CASRWDRYQPQHF. DNA for the CDR3: TGTGCCAGCAGGTGGGACAGATATCAGCCCCAGCATTTT. The V call is TRBV6-5, the J call TRBJ1-5; TRBD1 aligns across 7 bases. The CDR3 is 13 residues long. Per germline, CDR1 MNHEY and CDR2 SVGAGI. Trimming cost V 6 bases and J 5 bases; bases outside gene matches: 4.

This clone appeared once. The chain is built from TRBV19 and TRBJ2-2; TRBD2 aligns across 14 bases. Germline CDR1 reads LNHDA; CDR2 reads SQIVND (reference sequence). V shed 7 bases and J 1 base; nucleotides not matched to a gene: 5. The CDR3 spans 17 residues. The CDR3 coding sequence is TGTGCCAGTACCCGGACTAGCGGGAGGCTGAACACCGGGGAGCTGTTTTTT. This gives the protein CASTRTSGRLNTGELFF.

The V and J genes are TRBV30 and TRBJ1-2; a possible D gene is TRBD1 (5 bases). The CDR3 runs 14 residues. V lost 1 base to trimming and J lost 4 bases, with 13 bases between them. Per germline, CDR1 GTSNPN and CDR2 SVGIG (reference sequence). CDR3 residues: CAWSGGPGGYGYTF. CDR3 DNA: TGTGCCTGGAGTGGGGGCCCGGGCGGCTATGGCTACACCTTC.

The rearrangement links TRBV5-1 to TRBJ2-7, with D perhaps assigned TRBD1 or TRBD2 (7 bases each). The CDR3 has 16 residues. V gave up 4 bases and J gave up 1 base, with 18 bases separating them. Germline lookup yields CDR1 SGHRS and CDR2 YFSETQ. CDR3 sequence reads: CASSDRESSGSYEQYF. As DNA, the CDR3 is TGCGCCAGCAGCGACAGGGAAAGTAGCGGGTCCTACGAGCAGTACTTC.

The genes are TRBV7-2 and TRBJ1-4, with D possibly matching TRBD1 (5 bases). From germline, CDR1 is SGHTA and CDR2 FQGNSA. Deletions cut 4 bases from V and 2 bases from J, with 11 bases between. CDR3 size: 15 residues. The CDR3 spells CASSSRGRTNEKLFF. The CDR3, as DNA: TGTGCCAGCAGCTCGAGGGGACGGACTAATGAAAAACTGTTTTTT.

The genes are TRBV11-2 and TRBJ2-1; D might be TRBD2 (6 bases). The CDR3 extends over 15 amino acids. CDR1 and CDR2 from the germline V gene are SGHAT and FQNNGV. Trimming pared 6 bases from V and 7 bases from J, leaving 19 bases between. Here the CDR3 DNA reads TGTGCCAGCAGACCCCCGGGGTTAGCGGCAAATGAGCAGTTCTTC. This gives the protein CASRPPGLAANEQFF.